Included here is one T cell receptor (beta chain) sequence, with context. What it binds is not known. The V end was cut by 1 base, the J end by 6 bases, with 15 bases between. The germline V gene has CDR1 SGHTA and CDR2 FQGNSA. The CDR3 is made up of 15 amino acids. The sample belongs to a study of OX40 agonist ivuxolimab in advanced cancers. Study summary: Antecedent anti-PD-1, anti-PD-L1 or anti-CTLA-4 therapy was permissible, with roughly 40% having received some. Study results and limitations: Clones of CD4+ and CD8+ blood T cells grew by week 6 at doses of 0.1 to 3.0 mg/kg. CD4+ T cells averaged fewer expanded clones than CD8+ T cells.

The data were produced by immunoSEQ multiplex PCR, yet TCRdb's version contains in-frame clones alone and is incomplete. The data show 82,000 or so clones, 92% seen once. At cycle 4 day 1, cycle 7 day 1, and baseline, blood was sampled. The rearrangement joins TRBV7-2 to TRBJ1-2; no firm D call. Sample: CD4+ or CD8+ T cells sorted from blood, taken in a trial of the OX40 agonist ivuxolimab. The source of this sequence is an adult with an advanced solid tumor such as melanoma, head and neck, liver or kidney cancer. CDR3: CASSLVEGVAHGYTF. The CDR3 nucleotides read TGTGCCAGCAGCTTAGTCGAGGGAGTGGCGCATGGCTACACCTTC.